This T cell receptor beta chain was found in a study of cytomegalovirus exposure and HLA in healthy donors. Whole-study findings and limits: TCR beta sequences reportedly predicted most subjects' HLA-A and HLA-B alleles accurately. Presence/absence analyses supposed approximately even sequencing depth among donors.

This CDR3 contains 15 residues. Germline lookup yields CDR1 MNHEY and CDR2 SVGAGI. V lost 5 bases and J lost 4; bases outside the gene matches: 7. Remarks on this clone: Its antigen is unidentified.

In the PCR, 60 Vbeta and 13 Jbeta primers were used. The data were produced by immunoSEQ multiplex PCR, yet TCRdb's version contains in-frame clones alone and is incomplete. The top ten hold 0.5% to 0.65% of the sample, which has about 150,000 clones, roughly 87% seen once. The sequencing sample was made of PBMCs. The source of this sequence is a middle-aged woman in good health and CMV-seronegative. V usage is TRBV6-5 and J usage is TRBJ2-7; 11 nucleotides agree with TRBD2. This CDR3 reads CASSLQTSGTYEQYF. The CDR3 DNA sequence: TGTGCCAGCAGTCTCCAGACTAGCGGGACTTACGAGCAGTACTTC.